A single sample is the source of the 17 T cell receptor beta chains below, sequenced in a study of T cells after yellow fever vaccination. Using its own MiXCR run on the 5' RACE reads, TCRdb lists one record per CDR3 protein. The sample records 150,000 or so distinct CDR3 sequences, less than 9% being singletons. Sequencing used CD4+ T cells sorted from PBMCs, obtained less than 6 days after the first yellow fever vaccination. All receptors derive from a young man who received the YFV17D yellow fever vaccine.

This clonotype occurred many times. In nucleotides, the CDR3 is TGTGCCAGCGTGGGGGACAGGGGGGCCACTGAGCAGTTCTTC. This codes for CASVGDRGATEQFF. The rearrangement links TRBV2 to TRBJ2-1; 11 bases are shared with TRBD1. With V trimmed by 8 bases and J by 9 bases, 9 bases remained unmatched. This CDR3 spans 14 amino acids. Germline V CDR1 and CDR2: SNHLY, FYNNEI.

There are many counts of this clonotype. The CDR3 coding sequence is TGTGCCAGCACCGGACAAAACGGACAGGGGAATTCACCCCTCCACTTT. Its protein product is CASTGQNGQGNSPLHF. The genes are TRBV12-3 or TRBV12-4 and TRBJ1-6; TRBD1 agrees at 9 bases. The CDR3 has 16 amino acids. J gave up 7 bases and V 7 bases, and 11 bases lay outside the gene matches.

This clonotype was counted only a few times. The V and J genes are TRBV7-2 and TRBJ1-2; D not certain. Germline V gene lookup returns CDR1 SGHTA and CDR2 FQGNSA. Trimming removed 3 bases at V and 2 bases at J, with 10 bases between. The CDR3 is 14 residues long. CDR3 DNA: TGTGCCAGCAGCTTCGGGGTAGGGAACTATGGCTACACCTTC. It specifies CASSFGVGNYGYTF.

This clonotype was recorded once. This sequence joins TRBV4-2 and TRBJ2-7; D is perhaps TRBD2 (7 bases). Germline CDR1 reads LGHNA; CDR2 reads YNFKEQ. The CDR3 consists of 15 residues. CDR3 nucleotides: TGTCCCAGCAGCCGTTACGGAGGGGGGGCCTTCGAGCAGTACGTC. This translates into CPSSRYGGGAFEQYV.

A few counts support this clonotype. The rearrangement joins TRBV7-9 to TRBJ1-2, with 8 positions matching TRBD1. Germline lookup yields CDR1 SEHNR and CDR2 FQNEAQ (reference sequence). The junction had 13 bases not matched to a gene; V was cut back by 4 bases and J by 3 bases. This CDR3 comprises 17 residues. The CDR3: CASSSRGQGRFDYGYTF. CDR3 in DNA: TGTGCCAGCAGCTCACGAGGACAGGGAAGGTTTGACTATGGCTACACCTTC. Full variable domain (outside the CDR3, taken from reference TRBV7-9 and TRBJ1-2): DTGVSQNPRHKITKRGQNVTFRCDPISEHNRLYWYRQTLGQGPEFLTYFQNEAQLEKSRLLSDRFSAERPKGSFSTLEIQRTEQGDSAMYLCASSSRGQGRFDYGYTFGSGTRLTVV.

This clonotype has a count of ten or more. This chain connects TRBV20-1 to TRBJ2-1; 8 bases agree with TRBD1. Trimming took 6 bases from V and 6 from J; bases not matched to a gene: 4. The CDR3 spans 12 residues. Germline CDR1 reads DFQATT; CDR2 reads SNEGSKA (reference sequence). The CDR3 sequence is CSAKTGGNEQFF. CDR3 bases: TGCAGTGCAAAAACAGGGGGCAATGAGCAGTTCTTC.

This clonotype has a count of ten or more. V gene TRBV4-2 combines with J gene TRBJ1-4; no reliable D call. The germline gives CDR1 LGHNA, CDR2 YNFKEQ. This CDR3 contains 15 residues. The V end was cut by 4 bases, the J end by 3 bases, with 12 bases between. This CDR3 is CASSPDQPSNEKLFF. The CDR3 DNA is TGTGCCAGCAGCCCCGACCAGCCGTCTAATGAAAAACTGTTTTTT.

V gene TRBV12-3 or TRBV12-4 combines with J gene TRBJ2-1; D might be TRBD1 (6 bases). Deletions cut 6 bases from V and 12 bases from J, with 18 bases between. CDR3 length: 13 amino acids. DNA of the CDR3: TGTGCCAGCAGCCGACCCGGACAGCCTGGGCAGTTCTTC. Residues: CASSRPGQPGQFF.

DNA of the CDR3: TGTGCCAGCAGCTTAGATAGCACCGGGGAGCTGTTTTTT. Translating gives CASSLDSTGELFF. This chain joins TRBV11-3 and TRBJ2-2; D is uncertain. The CDR3 extends over 13 amino acids. Trimming cost V 0 bases and J 4 bases, with 3 bases left between them. Germline loops: CDR1 SGHNT, CDR2 YENEEA.

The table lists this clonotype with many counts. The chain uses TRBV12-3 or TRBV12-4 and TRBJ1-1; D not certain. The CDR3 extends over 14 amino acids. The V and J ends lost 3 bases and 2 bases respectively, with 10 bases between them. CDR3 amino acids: CASSFLQSNTEAFF. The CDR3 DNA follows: TGTGCCAGCAGTTTCTTACAGTCCAACACTGAAGCTTTCTTT.

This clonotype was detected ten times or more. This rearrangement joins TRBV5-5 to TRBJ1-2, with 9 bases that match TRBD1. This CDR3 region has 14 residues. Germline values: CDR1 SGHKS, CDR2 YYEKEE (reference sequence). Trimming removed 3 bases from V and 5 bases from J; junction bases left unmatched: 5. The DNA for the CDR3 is TGTGCCAGCAGCTCCCCGGGACAGGGTTATGGCTACACCTTC. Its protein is CASSSPGQGYGYTF. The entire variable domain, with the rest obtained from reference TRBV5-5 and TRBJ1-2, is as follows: DAGVTQSPTHLIKTRGQQVTLRCSPISGHKSVSWYQQVLGQGPQFIFQYYEKEERGRGNFPDRFSARQFPNYSSELNVNALLLGDSALYLCASSSPGQGYGYTFGSGTRLTVV.

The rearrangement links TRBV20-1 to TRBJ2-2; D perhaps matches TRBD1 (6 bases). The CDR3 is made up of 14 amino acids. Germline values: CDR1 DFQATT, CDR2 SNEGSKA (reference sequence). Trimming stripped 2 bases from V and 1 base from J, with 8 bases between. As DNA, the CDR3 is TGCAGTGCTAGATCAGGGGAGAACACCGGGGAGCTGTTTTTT. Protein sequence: CSARSGENTGELFF.

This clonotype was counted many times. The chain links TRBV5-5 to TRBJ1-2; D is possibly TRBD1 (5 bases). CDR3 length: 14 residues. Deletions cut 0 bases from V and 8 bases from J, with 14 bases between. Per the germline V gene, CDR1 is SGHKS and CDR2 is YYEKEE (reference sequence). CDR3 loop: CASSLARQGDGYTF. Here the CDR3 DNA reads TGTGCCAGCAGCTTGGCCAGGCAGGGAGACGGCTACACCTTC.

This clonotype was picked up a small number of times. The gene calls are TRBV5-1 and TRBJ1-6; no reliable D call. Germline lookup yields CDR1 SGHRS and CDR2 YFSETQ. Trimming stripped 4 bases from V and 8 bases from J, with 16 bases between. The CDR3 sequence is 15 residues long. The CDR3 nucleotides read TGCGCCAGCAGCCCAGGACTATCCTGGGATTCACCCCTCCACTTT. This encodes CASSPGLSWDSPLHF.

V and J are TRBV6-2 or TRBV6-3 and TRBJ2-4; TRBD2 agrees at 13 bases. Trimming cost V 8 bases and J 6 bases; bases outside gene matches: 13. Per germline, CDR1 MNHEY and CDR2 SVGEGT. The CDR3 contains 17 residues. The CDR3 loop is CASLATLLAGGPNIQYF. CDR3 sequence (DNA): TGTGCCAGCCTTGCTACGTTACTAGCGGGGGGGCCAAACATTCAGTACTTC.

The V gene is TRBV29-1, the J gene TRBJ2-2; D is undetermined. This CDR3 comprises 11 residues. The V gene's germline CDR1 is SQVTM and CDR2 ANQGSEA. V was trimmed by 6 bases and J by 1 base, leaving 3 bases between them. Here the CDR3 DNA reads TGCAGCGTGATGAACACCGGGGAGCTGTTTTTT. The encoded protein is CSVMNTGELFF.

CDR3 DNA: TGCAGTGCTAGAGAAGCGACGAACCAAGAGACCCAGTACTTC. This sequence encodes CSAREATNQETQYF. The V call is TRBV20-1, the J call TRBJ2-5; no definite D call. The CDR3 length is 14 residues. Germline CDR1 and CDR2: DFQATT and SNEGSKA (reference sequence). Trimming pared 0 bases from V and 0 bases from J, leaving 8 bases between.